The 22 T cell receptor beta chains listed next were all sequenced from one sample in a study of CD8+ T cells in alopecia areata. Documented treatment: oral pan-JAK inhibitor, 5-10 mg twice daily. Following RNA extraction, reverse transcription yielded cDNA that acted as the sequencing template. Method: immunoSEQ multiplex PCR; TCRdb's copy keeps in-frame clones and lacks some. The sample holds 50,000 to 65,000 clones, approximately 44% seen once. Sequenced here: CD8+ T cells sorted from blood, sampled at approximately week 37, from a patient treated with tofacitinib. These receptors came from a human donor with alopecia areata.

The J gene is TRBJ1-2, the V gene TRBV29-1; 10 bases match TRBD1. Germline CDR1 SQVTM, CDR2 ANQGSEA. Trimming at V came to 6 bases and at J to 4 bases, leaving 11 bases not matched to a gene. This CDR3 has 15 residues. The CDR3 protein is CSVPLGTGASYGYTF. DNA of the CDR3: TGCAGCGTCCCTTTAGGGACAGGGGCTTCCTATGGCTACACCTTC.

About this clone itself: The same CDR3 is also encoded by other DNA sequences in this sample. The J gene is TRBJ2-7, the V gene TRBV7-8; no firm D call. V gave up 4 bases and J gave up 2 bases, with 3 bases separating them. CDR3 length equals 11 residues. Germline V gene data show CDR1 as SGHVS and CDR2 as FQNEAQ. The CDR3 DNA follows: TGTGCCAGCAGCTCCACCTACGAGCAGTACTTC. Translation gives CASSSTYEQYF.

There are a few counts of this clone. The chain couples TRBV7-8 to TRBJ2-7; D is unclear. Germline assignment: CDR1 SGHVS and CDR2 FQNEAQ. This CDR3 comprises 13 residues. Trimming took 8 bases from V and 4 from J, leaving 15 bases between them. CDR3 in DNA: TGTGCCAGCGGCCCCCGGTCATTTTACGAGCAGTACTTC. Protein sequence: CASGPRSFYEQYF.

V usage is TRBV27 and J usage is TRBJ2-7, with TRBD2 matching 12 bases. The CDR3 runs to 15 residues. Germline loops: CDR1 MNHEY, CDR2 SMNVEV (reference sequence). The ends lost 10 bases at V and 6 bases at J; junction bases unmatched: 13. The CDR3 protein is CATELAGGNTREQYF. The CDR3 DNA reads TGTGCCACTGAACTAGCGGGAGGAAACACTCGCGAGCAGTACTTC.

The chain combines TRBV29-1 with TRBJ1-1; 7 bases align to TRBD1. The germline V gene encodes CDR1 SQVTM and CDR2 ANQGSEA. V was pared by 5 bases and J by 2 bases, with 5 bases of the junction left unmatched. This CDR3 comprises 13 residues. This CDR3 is CSVPTGENTEAFF. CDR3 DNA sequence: TGCAGCGTTCCTACAGGGGAAAACACTGAAGCTTTCTTT.

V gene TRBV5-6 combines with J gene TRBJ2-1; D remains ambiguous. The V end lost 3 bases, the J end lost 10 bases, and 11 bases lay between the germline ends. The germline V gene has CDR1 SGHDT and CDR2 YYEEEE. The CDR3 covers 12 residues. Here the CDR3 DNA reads TGTGCCAGCAGCTCTTACCGGGCGGAGCAGTTCTTC. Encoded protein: CASSSYRAEQFF.

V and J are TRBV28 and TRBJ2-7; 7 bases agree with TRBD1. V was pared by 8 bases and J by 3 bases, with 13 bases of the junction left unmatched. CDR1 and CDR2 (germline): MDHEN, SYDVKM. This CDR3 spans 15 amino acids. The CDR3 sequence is CASLPRRDRVYEQYF. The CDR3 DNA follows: TGTGCCAGCCTACCACGCCGAGACAGGGTCTACGAGCAGTACTTC.

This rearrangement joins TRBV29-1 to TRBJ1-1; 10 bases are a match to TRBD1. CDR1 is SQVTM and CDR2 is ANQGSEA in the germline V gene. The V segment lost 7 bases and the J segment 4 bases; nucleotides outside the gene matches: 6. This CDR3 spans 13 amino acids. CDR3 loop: CSASDRGPTEAFF. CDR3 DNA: TGCAGCGCCTCAGACAGGGGGCCCACTGAAGCTTTCTTT.

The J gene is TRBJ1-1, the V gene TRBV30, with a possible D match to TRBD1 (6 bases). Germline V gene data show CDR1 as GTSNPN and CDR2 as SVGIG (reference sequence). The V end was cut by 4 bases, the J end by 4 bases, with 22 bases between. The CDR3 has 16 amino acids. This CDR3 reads CAWIVRGFSRFTEAFF. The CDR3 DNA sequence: TGTGCCTGGATCGTAAGGGGGTTCAGTCGATTCACTGAAGCTTTCTTT.

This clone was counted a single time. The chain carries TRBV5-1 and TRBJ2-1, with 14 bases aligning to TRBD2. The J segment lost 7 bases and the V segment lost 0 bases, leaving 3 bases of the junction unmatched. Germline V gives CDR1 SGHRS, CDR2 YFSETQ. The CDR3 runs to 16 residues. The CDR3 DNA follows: TGCGCCAGCAGCTTGGGGGGACTAGCGGGAGAAAATGAGCAGTTCTTC. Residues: CASSLGGLAGENEQFF.

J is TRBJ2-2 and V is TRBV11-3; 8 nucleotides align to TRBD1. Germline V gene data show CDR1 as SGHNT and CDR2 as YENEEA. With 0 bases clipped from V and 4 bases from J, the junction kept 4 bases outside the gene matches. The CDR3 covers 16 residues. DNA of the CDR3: TGTGCCAGCAGCTTAGACGACAGGGGAGGCACCGGGGAGCTGTTTTTT. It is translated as CASSLDDRGGTGELFF. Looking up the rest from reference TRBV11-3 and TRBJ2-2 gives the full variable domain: EAGVVQSPRYKIIEKKQPVAFWCNPISGHNTLYWYLQNLGQGPELLIRYENEEAVDDSQLPKDRFSAERLKGVDSTLKIQPAELGDSAVYLCASSLDDRGGTGELFFGEGSRLTVL.

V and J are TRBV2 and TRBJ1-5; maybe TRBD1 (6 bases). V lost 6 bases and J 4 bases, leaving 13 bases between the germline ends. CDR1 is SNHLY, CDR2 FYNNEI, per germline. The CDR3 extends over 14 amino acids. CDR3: CASSLGQLNQPQHF. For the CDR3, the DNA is TGTGCCAGCAGCCTCGGACAGCTTAATCAGCCCCAGCATTTT. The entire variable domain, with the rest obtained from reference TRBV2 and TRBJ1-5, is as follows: EPEVTQTPSHQVTQMGQEVILRCVPISNHLYFYWYRQILGQKVEFLVSFYNNEISEKSEIFDDQFSVERPDGSNFTLKIRSTKLEDSAMYFCASSLGQLNQPQHFGDGTRLSIL.

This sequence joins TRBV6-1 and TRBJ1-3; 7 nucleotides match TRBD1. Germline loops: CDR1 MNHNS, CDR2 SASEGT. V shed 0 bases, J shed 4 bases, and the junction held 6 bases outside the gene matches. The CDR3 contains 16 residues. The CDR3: CASSEALQGSGNTIYF. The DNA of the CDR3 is TGTGCCAGCAGTGAAGCTTTACAGGGGTCCGGAAACACCATATATTTT.

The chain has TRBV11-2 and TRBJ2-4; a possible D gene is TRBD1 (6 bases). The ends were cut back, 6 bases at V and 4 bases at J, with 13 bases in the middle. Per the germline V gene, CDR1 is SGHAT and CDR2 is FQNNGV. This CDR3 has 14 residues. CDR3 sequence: CASSTPGTKNIQYF. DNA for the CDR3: TGTGCCAGCAGTACCCCCGGGACAAAAAACATTCAGTACTTC.

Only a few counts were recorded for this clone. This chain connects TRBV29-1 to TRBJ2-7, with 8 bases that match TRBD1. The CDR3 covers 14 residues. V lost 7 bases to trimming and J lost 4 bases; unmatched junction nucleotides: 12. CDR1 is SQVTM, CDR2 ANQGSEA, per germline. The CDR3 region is CSAATGTGPYEQYF. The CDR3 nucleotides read TGCAGCGCTGCAACCGGGACAGGACCTTACGAGCAGTACTTC.

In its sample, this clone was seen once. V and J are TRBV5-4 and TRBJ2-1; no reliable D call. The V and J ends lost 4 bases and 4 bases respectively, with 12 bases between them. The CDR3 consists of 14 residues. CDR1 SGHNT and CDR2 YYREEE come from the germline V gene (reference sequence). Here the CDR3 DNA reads TGTGCCAGCAGCCCATTGGCAGTGTACAATGAGCAGTTCTTC. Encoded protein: CASSPLAVYNEQFF.

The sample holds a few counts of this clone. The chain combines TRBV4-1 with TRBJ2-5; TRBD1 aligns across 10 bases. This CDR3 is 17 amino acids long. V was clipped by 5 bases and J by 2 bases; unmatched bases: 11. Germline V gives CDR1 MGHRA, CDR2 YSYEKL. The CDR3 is CASSSHSGTGVQETQYF. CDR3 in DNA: TGCGCCAGCAGCTCACATTCCGGGACAGGGGTACAAGAGACCCAGTACTTC.

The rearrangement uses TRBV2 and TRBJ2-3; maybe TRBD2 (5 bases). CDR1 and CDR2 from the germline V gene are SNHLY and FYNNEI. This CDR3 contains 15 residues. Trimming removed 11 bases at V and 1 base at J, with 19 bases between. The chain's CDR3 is CACRLDFFGTDTQYF. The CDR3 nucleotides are TGTGCCTGCCGGCTGGACTTCTTCGGCACAGATACGCAGTATTTT.

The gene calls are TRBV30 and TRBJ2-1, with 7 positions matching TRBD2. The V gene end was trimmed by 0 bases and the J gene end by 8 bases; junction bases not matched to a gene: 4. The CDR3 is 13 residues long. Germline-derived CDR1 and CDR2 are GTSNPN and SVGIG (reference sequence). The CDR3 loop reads CAWSVRGVDEQFF. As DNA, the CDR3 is TGTGCCTGGAGTGTCCGGGGGGTCGATGAGCAGTTCTTC.

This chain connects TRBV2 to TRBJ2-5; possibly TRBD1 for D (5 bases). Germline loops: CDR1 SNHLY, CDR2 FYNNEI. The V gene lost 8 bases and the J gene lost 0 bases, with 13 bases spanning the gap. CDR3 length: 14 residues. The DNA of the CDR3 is TGTGCCAGCTTGGGGCGACAGAACCAAGAGACCCAGTACTTC. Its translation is CASLGRQNQETQYF.

Here the CDR3 DNA reads TGTGCCACCAGCTCTCGTGTAGCTTCCTACGAGCAGTACTTC. As protein: CATSSRVASYEQYF. The chain employs TRBV15 and TRBJ2-7; D is uncertain. The V gene lost 5 bases and the J gene lost 1 base, with 12 bases spanning the gap. Germline V gene data show CDR1 as LNHNV and CDR2 as YYDKDF (reference sequence). CDR3 length equals 14 residues.

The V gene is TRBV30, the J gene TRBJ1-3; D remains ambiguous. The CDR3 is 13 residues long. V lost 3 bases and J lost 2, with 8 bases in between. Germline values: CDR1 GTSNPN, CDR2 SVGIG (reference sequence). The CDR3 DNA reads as TGTGCCTGGAGCACCCTCCCTGGAAACACCATATATTTT. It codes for CAWSTLPGNTIYF.